A selection of T cell receptor beta chains follows, all from one sample in a study of CD8 T cells in ankylosing spondylitis. TCRdb fed the 5' RACE reads into MiXCR, producing one record per CDR3 protein. The sample includes about 480,000 distinct CDR3 sequences, approximately 17% of them seen just once. Sequencing was carried out using blood, either unsorted or a sorted T cell fraction (not recorded which). The receptors shown here come from a male donor with ankylosing spondylitis. Both conserved end residues are part of each CDR3. Each record gives: D gene, V gene, clone size, J gene, CDR3 DNA, CDR3 protein. D genes are given only for firm matches. Clone size is stated in some rows and not others, as once, few, many or a class when expanded.

d_call: NA
v_call: TRBV20-1
clone_size: NA
j_call: TRBJ2-5
cdr3_nt: TGCAGTGCCTTCAGTGGGCGGGGAGAGACCCAGTACTTC
cdr3_aa: CSAFSGRGETQYF

d_call: NA
v_call: TRBV11-3
clone_size: NA
j_call: TRBJ1-2
cdr3_nt: TGTGCCAGCAGCCGTAACATCGACTATGGCTACACCTTC
cdr3_aa: CASSRNIDYGYTF

d_call: TRBD2
v_call: TRBV29-1
clone_size: NA
j_call: TRBJ2-1
cdr3_nt: TGCAGCGGGGGACTAGCGCAAAACAATGAGCAGTTCTTC
cdr3_aa: CSGGLAQNNEQFF

d_call: TRBD2
v_call: TRBV5-1
clone_size: NA
j_call: TRBJ2-2
cdr3_nt: TGCGCCAGCAGCTTGCGGCGACTAGCGGGGGCGGTCGGGGAGCTGTTTTTT
cdr3_aa: CASSLRRLAGAVGELFF

d_call: NA
v_call: TRBV5-1
clone_size: few
j_call: TRBJ1-2
cdr3_nt: TGCGCCAGCAGTGTCACGGAACCTAACTATGGCTACACCTTC
cdr3_aa: CASSVTEPNYGYTF

d_call: NA
v_call: TRBV9
clone_size: NA
j_call: TRBJ2-7
cdr3_nt: TGTGCCAGCAGCGTAGATGGGGGAACCTACGAGCAGTACTTC
cdr3_aa: CASSVDGGTYEQYF

d_call: NA
v_call: TRBV29-1
clone_size: few
j_call: TRBJ1-1
cdr3_nt: TGCAGCGTTGACGGACAGCTGAACACTGAAGCTTTCTTT
cdr3_aa: CSVDGQLNTEAFF

d_call: NA
v_call: TRBV10-3
clone_size: NA
j_call: TRBJ2-3
cdr3_nt: TGTGCCATCAGTGAGTCGGCAGATACGCAGTATTTT
cdr3_aa: CAISESADTQYF

d_call: TRBD2
v_call: TRBV14
clone_size: NA
j_call: TRBJ2-7
cdr3_nt: TGTGCCAGCAGAAGGACTAGCGGGGGGTCCCACGAGCAGTACTTC
cdr3_aa: CASRRTSGGSHEQYF

d_call: NA
v_call: TRBV28
clone_size: few
j_call: TRBJ2-7
cdr3_nt: TGTGCCAGCAGAGACCCGGTATCCGAGCAGTACTTC
cdr3_aa: CASRDPVSEQYF

d_call: NA
v_call: TRBV6-1
clone_size: many
j_call: TRBJ1-2
cdr3_nt: TGTGCCAGCAGTCGGACGGCTAACTATGGCTACACCTTC
cdr3_aa: CASSRTANYGYTF

d_call: NA
v_call: TRBV3-1
clone_size: NA
j_call: TRBJ1-6
cdr3_nt: TGTGCCAGCAGCCGACAGCCTCCGGATTCACCCCTCCACTTT
cdr3_aa: CASSRQPPDSPLHF

d_call: NA
v_call: TRBV7-9
clone_size: NA
j_call: TRBJ2-5
cdr3_nt: TGTGCCAGCAGCCCCCCAGGGTTCATGGAGACCCAGTACTTC
cdr3_aa: CASSPPGFMETQYF

d_call: TRBD2
v_call: TRBV6-1
clone_size: NA
j_call: TRBJ2-1
cdr3_nt: TGTGCCAGCACCCCGAGGACTAGCTCTTCTTGGAATGAGCAGTTCTTC
cdr3_aa: CASTPRTSSSWNEQFF

d_call: NA
v_call: TRBV5-1
clone_size: NA
j_call: TRBJ1-1
cdr3_nt: TGCGCCAGCAGCACATCGGGGCCGAACACTGAAGCTTTCTTT
cdr3_aa: CASSTSGPNTEAFF

d_call: NA
v_call: TRBV20-1
clone_size: few
j_call: TRBJ1-3
cdr3_nt: TGCAGTGCCCCCCTAGGGGGGGCTGGAAACACCATATATTTT
cdr3_aa: CSAPLGGAGNTIYF

d_call: TRBD1
v_call: TRBV20-1
clone_size: few
j_call: TRBJ2-7
cdr3_nt: TGCAGTGCGGGCGACAGGGACTACGAGCAGTACTTC
cdr3_aa: CSAGDRDYEQYF

d_call: TRBD2
v_call: TRBV10-3
clone_size: many
j_call: TRBJ2-3
cdr3_nt: TGTGCCACCTCCCTAGCGGCCACAGATACGCAGTATTTT
cdr3_aa: CATSLAATDTQYF

d_call: NA
v_call: TRBV29-1
clone_size: NA
j_call: TRBJ1-1
cdr3_nt: TGCAGCGTTGAAGGCCGAGGGGGTACCTCTGAAGCTTTCTTT
cdr3_aa: CSVEGRGGTSEAFF

d_call: NA
v_call: TRBV27
clone_size: few
j_call: TRBJ2-3
cdr3_nt: TGTGCCAGCAGTTTAAGGGCGCTTGGGACCGGGACCAGCACAGATACGCAGTATTTT
cdr3_aa: CASSLRALGTGTSTDTQYF

d_call: NA
v_call: TRBV10-3
clone_size: many
j_call: TRBJ1-1
cdr3_nt: TGTGCCGCAAGAACAGGGCTGAACACTGAAGCTTTCTTT
cdr3_aa: CAARTGLNTEAFF